This TCR beta chain was recovered during a study of cytomegalovirus exposure and HLA in healthy donors. Regarding the study as a whole: Some V segments, including TRBV6-2 and TRBV6-3, were excluded as indistinguishable. Trimming of TCR beta V- and J-genes showed a link, identified in a later analysis, to a missense DCLRE1C variant. Analysis was performed later, and it showed HLA-associated TCR beta chains to be more clonally expanded than equally common others.

Trimming at V came to 1 base and at J to 2 bases, leaving 3 bases not matched to a gene. CDR3 length equals 16 residues. Looked up from germline, CDR1 is MGHRA and CDR2 is YSYEKL. The PCR employed 60 Vbeta primers together with 13 Jbeta primers. The table came from immunoSEQ multiplex PCR; TCRdb's copy has only in-frame clones and leaves some out. Here the sample spans some 130,000 clones, about 85% being singletons. Regarding this clone: Antigen specificity is unknown.

This clonotype originated in a boy between 10 and 17 years old in good health and CMV-seronegative. This chain links TRBV4-1 with TRBJ2-3, with 10 nucleotides matching TRBD2. The sequencing sample was made of PBMCs. The CDR3 protein is CASSQVLAGITDTQYF. The CDR3 region has the DNA TGCGCCAGCAGCCAAGTACTAGCGGGGATCACAGATACGCAGTATTTT.